Given below is one T cell receptor (beta chain) in context. Its target is unknown. The naive CD8 subset, CD45RO-negative cells positively selected for CCR7, excluded terminally differentiated effector memory CD45RA+ cells. The data were taken from a study of shared clonotypes between healthy human individuals. This CDR3 is 14 amino acids long. V dropped 0 bases and J dropped 6; count of bases not matched to a gene: 2. Per germline, CDR1 MNHEY and CDR2 SMNVEV (reference sequence). Under the authors' procedure: ImmunoSEQ yielded junction-only sequences lacking quality scores, so filtering differed. TCRdb's copy holds only in-frame clones and misses some; the assay was immunoSEQ multiplex PCR. Clonal size and the V and J genes are those of that table, whereas D and trimming came from the DNA. The table shows some 2.1 million clones, with about 95% occurring only once. Study outcomes and limitations: Roughly 5.3% of naive CD4 clonotypes were common to several donors. Non-shared clonotypes had lower generation probabilities than those shared by all four donors.

The clonotype comes from a man aged 18-30 years in good health. Sequencing was performed on naive CD8+ T cells sorted from blood. The J gene is TRBJ2-7, the V gene TRBV27, with 10 positions matching TRBD1. CDR3 sequence (DNA): TGTGCCAGCAGTTTATCGGGGACAGGGGTCGAGCAGTACTTC. Amino acid sequence: CASSLSGTGVEQYF.